Each of the 8 T cell receptor beta chains below was sequenced from the same sample in a study of blood T cell repertoires in COVID-19. Sequencing used immunoSEQ multiplex PCR; TCRdb keeps in-frame clones, though not all of them. The sample includes approximately 100,000 clones, around nine tenths of them seen just once. Material: peripheral blood. The receptors originated from a middle-aged man in a cohort sampled during active COVID-19.

The chain joins TRBV19 to TRBJ1-1, with 9 nucleotides matching TRBD1. The CDR3 has 15 residues. Germline CDR1 LNHDA, CDR2 SQIVND (reference sequence). V trimming: 0 bases; J trimming: 6 bases; junction bases outside the gene matches: 5. The CDR3 nucleotides read TGTGCCAGTAGTATAGATGGGACAGGGAGGGCTGAAGCTTTCTTT. Protein: CASSIDGTGRAEAFF.

The CDR3 DNA reads as TGTGCCAGCAGAAGGCGACAGGGGGCTTGGGAGACCCAGTACTTC. This translates into CASRRRQGAWETQYF. V is TRBV2 and J is TRBJ2-5; 10 bases map to TRBD1. Germline CDR1 reads SNHLY; CDR2 reads FYNNEI. CDR3 size: 15 residues. The J segment lost 5 bases and the V segment lost 6 bases, leaving 9 bases of the junction unmatched.

This clone has a single count. The chain uses TRBV29-1 and TRBJ2-1, with 7 positions matching TRBD1. Germline lookup yields CDR1 SQVTM and CDR2 ANQGSEA. The CDR3 spans 11 residues. V lost 7 bases, J lost 6 bases, and 3 bases stayed unmatched. The CDR3 DNA sequence: TGCAGCGCTGACAGGGCCAATGAGCAGTTCTTC. It encodes CSADRANEQFF.

This chain links TRBV28 with TRBJ2-3, with a weak D call TRBD1 (6 bases). V lost 6 bases and J lost 12, with 22 bases in between. The CDR3 length is 14 residues. Germline V gene sequence: CDR1 MDHEN, CDR2 SYDVKM. The CDR3 spells CASSAPGQNPFQYF. The CDR3 nucleotides read TGTGCCAGCAGCGCACCGGGACAAAATCCATTCCAGTATTTT.

This clone turned up a few times. Here the CDR3 reads CASSPYGASTQYF. The CDR3 coding sequence is TGTGCCAGCAGTCCCTATGGGGCTAGTACGCAGTATTTT. This rearrangement joins TRBV28 to TRBJ2-3; D is perhaps TRBD1 (5 bases). Trimming cost V 5 bases and J 8 bases, with 14 bases left between them. The CDR3 spans 13 residues. Germline values: CDR1 MDHEN, CDR2 SYDVKM.

This clone has a single count. The chain links TRBV5-6 to TRBJ2-7, with D perhaps matching TRBD2 (5 bases). Germline lookup yields CDR1 SGHDT and CDR2 YYEEEE. This CDR3 is 16 amino acids long. Trimming cost V 4 bases and J 7 bases, with 24 bases left between them. CDR3 DNA sequence: TGTGCCAGCAGCCCCGAGACGGGAAGGTTAGGAAGGGAGCAGTACGTC. Translated: CASSPETGRLGREQYV.

The CDR3 reads CASSQPGLVTRQYF. DNA for the CDR3: TGCGCCAGCAGCCAGCCGGGACTAGTTACTCGGCAGTACTTC. The chain uses TRBV4-1 and TRBJ2-7, with 8 bases lining up with TRBD2. V trimming: 3 bases; J trimming: 9 bases; junction bases outside the gene matches: 10. The CDR3 is made up of 14 amino acids. Germline V gene lookup returns CDR1 MGHRA and CDR2 YSYEKL.

The rearrangement joins TRBV4-3 to TRBJ2-1; 8 nucleotides align to TRBD2. With V trimmed by 4 bases and J by 9 bases, 8 bases remained unmatched. The CDR3 is 14 residues long. Germline-derived CDR1 and CDR2 are LGHNA and YSLEER. DNA for the CDR3: TGCGCCAGCAGCCCGAACGGGGGGGCCTTTGAGCAGTTCTTC. Protein: CASSPNGGAFEQFF.